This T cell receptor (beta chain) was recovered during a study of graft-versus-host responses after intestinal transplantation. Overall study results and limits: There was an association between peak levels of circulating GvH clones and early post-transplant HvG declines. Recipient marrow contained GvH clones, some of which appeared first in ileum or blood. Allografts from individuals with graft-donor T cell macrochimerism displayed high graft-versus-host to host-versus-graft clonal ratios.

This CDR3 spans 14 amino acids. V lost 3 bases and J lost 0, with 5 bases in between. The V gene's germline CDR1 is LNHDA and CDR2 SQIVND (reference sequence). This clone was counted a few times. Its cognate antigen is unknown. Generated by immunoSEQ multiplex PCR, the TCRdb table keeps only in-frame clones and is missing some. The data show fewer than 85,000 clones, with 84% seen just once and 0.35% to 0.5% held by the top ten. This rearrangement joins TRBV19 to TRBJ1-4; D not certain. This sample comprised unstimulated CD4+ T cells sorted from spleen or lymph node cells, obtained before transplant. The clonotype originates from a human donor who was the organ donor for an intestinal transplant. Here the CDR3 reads CASSMSATNEKLFF. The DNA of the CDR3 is TGTGCCAGTAGTATGTCGGCAACTAATGAAAAACTGTTTTTT.